This passage covers 17 T cell receptor beta chains from one sample sequenced in a study of siplizumab effects on memory and regulatory T cells. Only in-frame clones appear in the TCRdb table, and some are missing; sequencing was by immunoSEQ multiplex PCR. The sample yields 90,000 to 95,000 clones, roughly 93% seen once. Specimen: CD8+ T cells sorted from blood. The receptors derive from a human donor in good health.

The chain recombines TRBV25-1 with TRBJ2-6; D possibly corresponds to TRBD1 (5 bases). Germline lookup yields CDR1 MGHDK and CDR2 SYGVNS. The V end was cut by 7 bases, the J end by 2 bases, with 12 bases between. The CDR3 sequence is 15 residues long. The CDR3: CASNGHPAGANVLTF. The CDR3 coding sequence is TGTGCCAGCAACGGACACCCCGCTGGGGCCAACGTCCTGACTTTC. Based on the CDR3 plus reference TRBV25-1 and TRBJ2-6, the full variable domain is EADIYQTPRYLVIGTGKKITLECSQTMGHDKMYWYQQDPGMELHLIHYSYGVNSTEKGDLSSESTVSRIRTEHFPLTLESARPSHTSQYLCASNGHPAGANVLTFGAGSRLTVL.

The chain employs TRBV7-9 and TRBJ1-2, with a possible D match to TRBD1 (5 bases). Trimming stripped 5 bases from V and 8 bases from J, with 21 bases between. The CDR3 loop spans 15 amino acids. Germline V gene data show CDR1 as SEHNR and CDR2 as FQNEAQ (reference sequence). CDR3: CASSKGARLPGGYTF. In nucleotides, the CDR3 is TGTGCCAGCAGCAAAGGGGCCAGGCTCCCGGGGGGCTACACCTTC.

The V call is TRBV4-3, the J call TRBJ2-7; weak D call: TRBD1 (6 bases). CDR3 size: 17 residues. V lost 0 bases and J 3 bases, leaving 18 bases between the germline ends. In germline, CDR1 is LGHNA, CDR2 YSLEER. CDR3 bases: TGCGCCAGCAGCCAAGACCGCCACACCGGGACATTCTACGAGCAGTACTTC. This sequence encodes CASSQDRHTGTFYEQYF.

V and J are TRBV19 and TRBJ2-7; 8 bases agree with TRBD1. The germline V gene encodes CDR1 LNHDA and CDR2 SQIVND (reference sequence). CDR3 length: 14 amino acids. J lost 3 bases, V lost 5 bases, and 6 bases had no gene match. CDR3 protein: CASSAGTGLYEQYF. DNA of the CDR3: TGTGCCAGTAGTGCCGGGACAGGCCTCTACGAGCAGTACTTC.

V gene TRBV6-5 combines with J gene TRBJ2-5; TRBD2 matches 11 bases. V lost 8 bases and J lost 2; bases outside the gene matches: 4. Germline values: CDR1 MNHEY, CDR2 SVGAGI. This CDR3 is built from 14 residues. CDR3 sequence: CASGGTSGQETQYF. The CDR3 coding sequence is TGTGCCAGCGGTGGGACTAGCGGTCAAGAGACCCAGTACTTC.

This chain links TRBV19 with TRBJ2-1; 7 positions agree with TRBD2. Trimming took 9 bases from V and 4 from J; bases not matched to a gene: 6. This CDR3 has 13 residues. Germline assignment: CDR1 LNHDA and CDR2 SQIVND (reference sequence). Here the CDR3 reads CASRDYSYNEQFF. As DNA, the CDR3 is TGTGCCAGCCGGGACTACTCTTACAATGAGCAGTTCTTC.

This chain uses TRBV5-1 with TRBJ2-4, with TRBD2 matching 11 bases. The CDR3 spans 15 residues. After removal of 4 bases from V and 7 bases from J, the junction contained 7 bases not matched to a gene. CDR1 and CDR2 from the germline V gene are SGHRS and YFSETQ. CDR3 region: CASSVAGGPLNIQYF. CDR3 bases: TGCGCCAGCAGCGTAGCGGGAGGGCCGCTGAACATTCAGTACTTC.

This clone was counted once. V gene TRBV4-1 combines with J gene TRBJ2-1; tentative D call: TRBD2 (6 bases). Trimming shortened V by 4 bases and J by 8 bases, and 18 bases separated the two germline ends. The CDR3 loop spans 15 amino acids. The germline gives CDR1 MGHRA, CDR2 YSYEKL. The CDR3, as DNA: TGCGCCAGCAGCCTGGGACTCCCCACCCACCATGAGCAGTTCTTC. Translated: CASSLGLPTHHEQFF.

V and J are TRBV5-1 and TRBJ2-7; 8 nucleotides line up with TRBD1. The CDR3 totals 13 residues. Germline CDR1 and CDR2: SGHRS and YFSETQ. V lost 3 bases, J lost 5 bases, and 4 bases stayed unmatched. The CDR3 here is CASSSDRAHEQYF. CDR3 in DNA: TGCGCCAGCAGCTCGGACAGGGCCCACGAGCAGTACTTC.

The V gene is TRBV7-9, the J gene TRBJ2-1; possible D gene TRBD1, 7 bases. The germline V and J ends were trimmed by 7 bases and 6 bases, with 25 bases remaining between them. This CDR3 contains 17 residues. Germline CDR1 reads SEHNR; CDR2 reads FQNEAQ (reference sequence). The CDR3 coding sequence is TGTGCCAGCACCCACCCAGGGGGGACAACATCAGGCAATGAGCAGTTCTTC. Translating it yields CASTHPGGTTSGNEQFF.

This clone was observed once. The rearrangement uses TRBV6-1 and TRBJ2-5; D is perhaps TRBD1 (5 bases). The V gene lost 1 base and the J gene lost 4 bases, with 10 bases spanning the gap. The length of the CDR3 is 14 residues. From germline, CDR1 is MNHNS and CDR2 SASEGT. The CDR3 sequence: CASSEVQGGETQYF. CDR3 DNA sequence: TGTGCCAGCAGTGAAGTTCAGGGTGGAGAGACCCAGTACTTC.

This clone was counted a few times. The genes are TRBV7-9 and TRBJ2-3; the match to TRBD2 covers 12 bases. CDR3 size: 16 residues. In germline, CDR1 is SEHNR, CDR2 FQNEAQ (reference sequence). V trimming: 0 bases; J trimming: 4 bases; junction bases outside the gene matches: 2. Here the CDR3 DNA reads TGTGCCAGCAGCTTAGCGACTAGCGGGAGACCAGATACGCAGTATTTT. Translated, it gives CASSLATSGRPDTQYF.

This clone was recorded only once. The chain has TRBV13 and TRBJ2-2; 7 nucleotides align to TRBD2. The CDR3 contains 15 residues. The germline CDR1 and CDR2 sequences are PRHDT and FYEKMQ (reference sequence). V lost 1 base, J lost 1 base, and 0 bases stayed unmatched. The CDR3 DNA follows: TGTGCCAGCAGCTTAGCGGGGGGGAACACCGGGGAGCTGTTTTTT. Translating it yields CASSLAGGNTGELFF.

DNA for the CDR3: TGCGCCAGCAGCCAAACAGGGGGCCTAAGCTATGGCTACACCTTC. It is translated as CASSQTGGLSYGYTF. The chain joins TRBV4-1 to TRBJ1-2; 9 nucleotides match TRBD1. Germline V gene lookup returns CDR1 MGHRA and CDR2 YSYEKL. Unmatched junction bases numbered 5, after V lost 2 bases and J lost 4 bases. The CDR3 consists of 15 residues.

The chain links TRBV4-1 to TRBJ1-2; no definite D call. There are 15 residues in the CDR3. The germline CDR1 and CDR2 sequences are MGHRA and YSYEKL. The V gene lost 0 bases and the J gene lost 2 bases, with 10 bases spanning the gap. The CDR3 DNA sequence: TGCGCCAGCAGCCAAGAGATACAGTACAACTATGGCTACACCTTC. As protein: CASSQEIQYNYGYTF.

The chain employs TRBV11-3 and TRBJ2-3, with TRBD2 matching over 8 bases. Germline CDR1 and CDR2: SGHNT and YENEEA. The CDR3 is made up of 17 amino acids. Trimming took 4 bases from V and 4 from J; bases not matched to a gene: 13. The CDR3 reads CASSSRSSGTPPDTQYF. CDR3 nucleotides: TGTGCCAGCAGCTCCAGAAGTAGCGGGACCCCCCCAGATACGCAGTATTTT.

The chain has TRBV5-1 and TRBJ2-7; no firm D call. V was clipped by 6 bases and J by 2 bases, with 12 bases between them. Germline-derived CDR1 and CDR2 are SGHRS and YFSETQ. CDR3 size: 13 residues. CDR3 protein: CASKEEETYEQYF. The CDR3 DNA reads as TGCGCCAGCAAAGAGGAAGAGACCTACGAGCAGTACTTC.